Listed below are T cell receptor beta chains from one sample, sequenced in a study of T-cell memory formation after mild COVID-19. Each CDR3 protein gets one entry after TCRdb re-called the 5' RACE reads with MiXCR. The sample holds a few hundred thousand distinct CDR3 sequences, around 17% seen once. The sample was PBMCs or a T cell subset sorted from them (not recorded which). The receptors derive from a man aged 18 to 29 who had mild COVID-19 (a few samples of this study predate the infection). Cell type and time point are not known. CDR3s include the opening cysteine and the closing phenylalanine or tryptophan. Each record gives: J gene, V gene, D gene, clone size, CDR3 DNA, CDR3 protein. D genes are given only for firm matches. The size entry is marked missing in some rows and otherwise reads once, few, many or a size class.

J gene: TRBJ1-2; V gene: TRBV29-1; D gene: TRBD1; clone size: many; CDR3 DNA: TGCAGCGTTGAAGGGCCAGGGGGAGCCTACACCTTC; CDR3 protein: CSVEGPGGAYTF
J gene: TRBJ2-1; V gene: TRBV20-1; D gene: TRBD1; clone size: few; CDR3 DNA: TGCAGTGCTCCGAAGGGACAGGGAGGGTCCTACAATGAGCAGTTCTTC; CDR3 protein: CSAPKGQGGSYNEQFF
J gene: TRBJ1-6; V gene: TRBV28; D gene: TRBD1; clone size: few; CDR3 DNA: TGTGCCAGCAGGACCACCGGGACAGGGCAGTCACCCCTCCACTTT; CDR3 protein: CASRTTGTGQSPLHF
J gene: TRBJ2-1; V gene: TRBV12-3/TRBV12-4; D gene: -; clone size: few; CDR3 DNA: TGTGCCAGCAAGGAGAGGCTGGGTGCCGACAATGAGCAGTTCTTC; CDR3 protein: CASKERLGADNEQFF
J gene: TRBJ2-3; V gene: TRBV5-5; D gene: -; clone size: few; CDR3 DNA: TGTGCCAGCAGCTTGGTGGTGGTACCAGATACGCAGTATTTT; CDR3 protein: CASSLVVVPDTQYF
J gene: TRBJ2-3; V gene: TRBV4-1; D gene: -; clone size: few; CDR3 DNA: TGCGCCAGCAGCCAAGATGAGGTCGGTACGCAGTATTTT; CDR3 protein: CASSQDEVGTQYF
J gene: TRBJ2-1; V gene: TRBV6-6; D gene: TRBD1; clone size: -; CDR3 DNA: TGTGCCAGCAGTCTCGGCGGACAGGGCTGGAGCTCCTACAATGAGCAGTTCTTC; CDR3 protein: CASSLGGQGWSSYNEQFF
J gene: TRBJ2-5; V gene: TRBV12-5; D gene: -; clone size: -; CDR3 DNA: TGTGCTAGTGGTTTGGTGTCGCGAGAGACCCAGTACTTC; CDR3 protein: CASGLVSRETQYF
J gene: TRBJ2-7; V gene: TRBV20-1; D gene: TRBD2; clone size: -; CDR3 DNA: TGCAGTGCTAGAGATGAGGGTAGCGGGGGGGCCGAGCAGTACTTC; CDR3 protein: CSARDEGSGGAEQYF
J gene: TRBJ1-1; V gene: TRBV7-2; D gene: TRBD1; clone size: -; CDR3 DNA: TGTGCCAGCAGCGCGACAGGGACTCAGAACACTGAAGCTTTCTTT; CDR3 protein: CASSATGTQNTEAFF
J gene: TRBJ1-5; V gene: TRBV4-1; D gene: -; clone size: -; CDR3 DNA: TGCGCCAGCAGTAATCAGCGGTCTCCTCAGCCCCAGCATTTT; CDR3 protein: CASSNQRSPQPQHF
J gene: TRBJ1-1; V gene: TRBV10-3; D gene: -; clone size: -; CDR3 DNA: TGTGCCATCAGTGGGACGGTGAACACTGAAGCTTTCTTT; CDR3 protein: CAISGTVNTEAFF
J gene: TRBJ2-5; V gene: TRBV11-2; D gene: -; clone size: few; CDR3 DNA: TGTGCCAGCAGCCTGCCGATCGGGGGGCAAAAAGAGACCCAGTACTTC; CDR3 protein: CASSLPIGGQKETQYF
J gene: TRBJ2-3; V gene: TRBV2; D gene: -; clone size: few; CDR3 DNA: TGTGCCAGCAGTGACCGCCGTGGCGATACGCAGTATTTT; CDR3 protein: CASSDRRGDTQYF
J gene: TRBJ1-4; V gene: TRBV29-1; D gene: -; clone size: few; CDR3 DNA: TGCAGCGTTGAAGCCGCCCGGGACACTCGCCGGTTTTTT; CDR3 protein: CSVEAARDTRRFF
J gene: TRBJ1-1; V gene: TRBV5-1; D gene: -; clone size: many; CDR3 DNA: TGCGCCAGCAGCTTGGGGGACGGGAACACTGAAGCTTTCTTT; CDR3 protein: CASSLGDGNTEAFF
J gene: TRBJ1-1; V gene: TRBV18; D gene: -; clone size: few; CDR3 DNA: TGTGCCAGCTCACCAAATCGAGACACTGAAGCTTTCTTT; CDR3 protein: CASSPNRDTEAFF
J gene: TRBJ2-7; V gene: TRBV12-3/TRBV12-4; D gene: -; clone size: -; CDR3 DNA: TGTGCCAGCAGTACGGGCCGGGCCTACGAGCAGTACTTC; CDR3 protein: CASSTGRAYEQYF
J gene: TRBJ2-6; V gene: TRBV7-8; D gene: -; clone size: -; CDR3 DNA: TGTGCCAGCAGCCTCCGGGTACTTCAGGGGCAAGGGGCCAACGTCCTGACTTTC; CDR3 protein: CASSLRVLQGQGANVLTF
J gene: TRBJ2-1; V gene: TRBV20-1; D gene: -; clone size: few; CDR3 DNA: TGCAGTGCGGGGGGCCTTAGGTGGCGGGGAGGGGAGTTCTTC; CDR3 protein: CSAGGLRWRGGEFF
J gene: TRBJ2-3; V gene: TRBV5-1; D gene: -; clone size: -; CDR3 DNA: TGCGCCAGCACCGGGGCAGGCAGCACAGATACGCAGTATTTT; CDR3 protein: CASTGAGSTDTQYF
J gene: TRBJ2-1; V gene: TRBV28; D gene: -; clone size: -; CDR3 DNA: TGTGCCAGCAGTTTTGGGCAGGACGGCTACAATGAGCAGTTCTTC; CDR3 protein: CASSFGQDGYNEQFF
J gene: TRBJ2-3; V gene: TRBV6-4; D gene: TRBD2; clone size: many; CDR3 DNA: TGTGCCAGCAGTGCCAGCGGGGGTTCCACAGATACGCAGTATTTT; CDR3 protein: CASSASGGSTDTQYF
J gene: TRBJ2-1; V gene: TRBV6-5; D gene: TRBD1; clone size: -; CDR3 DNA: TGTGCCAGCAGGCTGACAGGGGTCAATGAGCAGTTCTTC; CDR3 protein: CASRLTGVNEQFF
J gene: TRBJ2-3; V gene: TRBV7-3; D gene: -; clone size: few; CDR3 DNA: TGTGCCAGCAGCTTAACGGAGATAGATACGCAGTATTTT; CDR3 protein: CASSLTEIDTQYF
J gene: TRBJ2-1; V gene: TRBV25-1; D gene: TRBD2; clone size: -; CDR3 DNA: TGTGCCAGCAGTGAATTAGGGACTAGCAGGCGTGAGCAGTTCTTC; CDR3 protein: CASSELGTSRREQFF
J gene: TRBJ1-6; V gene: TRBV20-1; D gene: -; clone size: few; CDR3 DNA: TGCAGTGCAAGCCGGGACACAGGTTCACCCCTCCACTTT; CDR3 protein: CSASRDTGSPLHF
J gene: TRBJ2-7; V gene: TRBV12-3/TRBV12-4; D gene: TRBD1; clone size: few; CDR3 DNA: TGTGCCAGCACCGGACAGGGGGCGAATTACGAGCAGTACTTC; CDR3 protein: CASTGQGANYEQYF
J gene: TRBJ2-3; V gene: TRBV24-1; D gene: TRBD1; clone size: -; CDR3 DNA: TGTGCCACCAGCGCCAGGACAGGGGGCGAGAAAGATACGCAGTATTTT; CDR3 protein: CATSARTGGEKDTQYF
J gene: TRBJ1-3; V gene: TRBV28; D gene: -; clone size: -; CDR3 DNA: TGTGCCAGCAGTTTAAAGGGAAACACCATATATTTT; CDR3 protein: CASSLKGNTIYF
J gene: TRBJ1-5; V gene: TRBV4-2; D gene: TRBD1; clone size: -; CDR3 DNA: TGTGCCAGCAGCCCTCAACAGGGGCCCGGAGGACCCCAGCATTTT; CDR3 protein: CASSPQQGPGGPQHF
J gene: TRBJ2-3; V gene: TRBV11-3; D gene: TRBD1; clone size: few; CDR3 DNA: TGTGCCAGCAGCCTATCGGACAGGGGGCGTTCAGATACGCAGTATTTT; CDR3 protein: CASSLSDRGRSDTQYF
J gene: TRBJ1-1; V gene: TRBV7-9; D gene: TRBD1; clone size: few; CDR3 DNA: TGTGCCAGCAGCTTAGCGGACAGGGGGCAAACTGAAGCTTTCTTT; CDR3 protein: CASSLADRGQTEAFF
J gene: TRBJ2-1; V gene: TRBV7-6; D gene: -; clone size: many; CDR3 DNA: TGTGCCAGCAGCTTAGCGACGGGGATCCTCAATGAGCAGTTCTTC; CDR3 protein: CASSLATGILNEQFF
J gene: TRBJ2-7; V gene: TRBV24-1; D gene: TRBD1; clone size: -; CDR3 DNA: TGTGCCACCAGTGACTCCACACCGGGACAGGGAGTCTACGAGCAGTACTTC; CDR3 protein: CATSDSTPGQGVYEQYF
J gene: TRBJ2-3; V gene: TRBV4-3; D gene: -; clone size: few; CDR3 DNA: TGCGCCAGCAGCCAAGCTGGAGGGGCGAGCACAGATACGCAGTATTTT; CDR3 protein: CASSQAGGASTDTQYF
J gene: TRBJ2-3; V gene: TRBV4-3; D gene: TRBD2; clone size: few; CDR3 DNA: TGCGCCAGCAGCCAAGGACCCGGGGGGGAGGGAGATACGCAGTATTTT; CDR3 protein: CASSQGPGGEGDTQYF
J gene: TRBJ1-5; V gene: TRBV28; D gene: TRBD1; clone size: -; CDR3 DNA: TGTGCCAGCAGCCCCGACAGGGGCGCAAGTCAGCCCCAGCATTTT; CDR3 protein: CASSPDRGASQPQHF
J gene: TRBJ1-2; V gene: TRBV7-6; D gene: -; clone size: -; CDR3 DNA: TGTGCCAGCACCTCCGGGACGGCCTATGGCTACACCTTC; CDR3 protein: CASTSGTAYGYTF
J gene: TRBJ2-5; V gene: TRBV12-5; D gene: TRBD1; clone size: -; CDR3 DNA: TGTGCTAGTGGACCTACAGGGGGCCGGGAGACCCAGTACTTC; CDR3 protein: CASGPTGGRETQYF
J gene: TRBJ1-2; V gene: TRBV7-2; D gene: TRBD1; clone size: few; CDR3 DNA: TGTGCCAGCAGCATCGGACAGGGGGCGGACTATGGCTACACCTTC; CDR3 protein: CASSIGQGADYGYTF
J gene: TRBJ2-1; V gene: TRBV2; D gene: TRBD2; clone size: few; CDR3 DNA: TGTGCCAGCAGGTTCCTAGCGGGGGGAGGCAATGAGCAGTTCTTC; CDR3 protein: CASRFLAGGGNEQFF
J gene: TRBJ2-2; V gene: TRBV4-1; D gene: TRBD2; clone size: once; CDR3 DNA: TGCGCCAGCAGCCAAGAGGGGGAGGGCGGGGAGCTGTTTTTT; CDR3 protein: CASSQEGEGGELFF
J gene: TRBJ2-1; V gene: TRBV11-2; D gene: TRBD2; clone size: -; CDR3 DNA: TGTGCCAGCAGCTTACGTGTCCCGGCGGGGGGGCCCCGCGGCGAGCAGTTCTTC; CDR3 protein: CASSLRVPAGGPRGEQFF
J gene: TRBJ2-1; V gene: TRBV13; D gene: TRBD2; clone size: few; CDR3 DNA: TGTGCCAGCAGCCGGAGTACTAGCGGGGGAAGGAATGAGCAGTTCTTC; CDR3 protein: CASSRSTSGGRNEQFF
J gene: TRBJ2-7; V gene: TRBV5-1; D gene: -; clone size: -; CDR3 DNA: TGCGCCAGCAGCTTGGAGGCAGGGAGTTTCGTCGAGCAGTACTTC; CDR3 protein: CASSLEAGSFVEQYF
J gene: TRBJ2-6; V gene: TRBV7-2; D gene: -; clone size: -; CDR3 DNA: TGTGCCAGCAGCTGGGACCCAGGGGCCAACGTCCTGACTTTC; CDR3 protein: CASSWDPGANVLTF
J gene: TRBJ2-1; V gene: TRBV11-1; D gene: -; clone size: -; CDR3 DNA: TGTGCCAGCAGCTTAGGGGGAGACAGCCTGAGCCGCAATGAGCAGTTCTTC; CDR3 protein: CASSLGGDSLSRNEQFF
J gene: TRBJ2-1; V gene: TRBV29-1; D gene: TRBD1; clone size: -; CDR3 DNA: TGCAGCGTTACGCGCGGGACAGGGAACAATGAGCAGTTCTTC; CDR3 protein: CSVTRGTGNNEQFF
J gene: TRBJ2-7; V gene: TRBV20-1; D gene: TRBD1; clone size: few; CDR3 DNA: TGCAGTGCTGAATCGGACAGGAGCTCCTACGAGCAGTACTTC; CDR3 protein: CSAESDRSSYEQYF
J gene: TRBJ1-2; V gene: TRBV7-9; D gene: -; clone size: -; CDR3 DNA: TGTGCCAGCAGATCAGGACTGACAAACTATGGCTACACCTTC; CDR3 protein: CASRSGLTNYGYTF
J gene: TRBJ2-7; V gene: TRBV18; D gene: TRBD2; clone size: -; CDR3 DNA: TGTGCCAGCTCACCAGCTAGCGGGGGTTCCTACGAGCAGTACTTC; CDR3 protein: CASSPASGGSYEQYF
J gene: TRBJ2-5; V gene: TRBV5-5; D gene: -; clone size: many; CDR3 DNA: TGTGCCAGCAGCTTCGAAGACCAAGAGACCCAGTACTTC; CDR3 protein: CASSFEDQETQYF